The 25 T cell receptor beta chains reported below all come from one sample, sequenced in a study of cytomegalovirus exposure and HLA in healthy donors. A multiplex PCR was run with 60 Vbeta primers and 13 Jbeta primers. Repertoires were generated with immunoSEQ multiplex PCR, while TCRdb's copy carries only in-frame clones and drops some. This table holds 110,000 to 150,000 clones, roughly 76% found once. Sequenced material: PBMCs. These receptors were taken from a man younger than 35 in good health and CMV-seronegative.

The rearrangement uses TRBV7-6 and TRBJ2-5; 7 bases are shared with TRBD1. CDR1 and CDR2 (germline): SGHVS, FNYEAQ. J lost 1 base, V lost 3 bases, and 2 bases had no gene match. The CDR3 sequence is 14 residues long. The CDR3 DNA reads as TGTGCCAGCAGCTTGGGACAGTTCCAAGAGACCCAGTACTTC. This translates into CASSLGQFQETQYF.

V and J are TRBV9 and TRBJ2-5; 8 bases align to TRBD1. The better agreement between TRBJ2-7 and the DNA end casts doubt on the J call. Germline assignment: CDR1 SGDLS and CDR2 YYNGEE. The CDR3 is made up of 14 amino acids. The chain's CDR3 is CASGRGGQGVEQYF. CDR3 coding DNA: TGTGCCAGCGGCCGGGGCGGACAGGGCGTCGAGCAGTACTTC.

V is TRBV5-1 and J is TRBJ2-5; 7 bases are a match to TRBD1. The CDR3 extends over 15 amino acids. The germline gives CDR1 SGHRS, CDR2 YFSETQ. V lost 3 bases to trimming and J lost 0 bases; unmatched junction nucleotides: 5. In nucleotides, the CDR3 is TGCGCCAGCAGCTACTTAGGACAGGACCAAGAGACCCAGTACTTC. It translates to CASSYLGQDQETQYF.

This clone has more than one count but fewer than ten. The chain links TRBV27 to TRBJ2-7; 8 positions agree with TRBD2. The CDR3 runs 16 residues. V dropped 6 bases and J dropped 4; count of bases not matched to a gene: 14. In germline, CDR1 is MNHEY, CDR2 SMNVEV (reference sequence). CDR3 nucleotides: TGTGCCAGCAGCTCCTCGACGGGACTAGATACTTACGAGCAGTACTTC. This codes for CASSSSTGLDTYEQYF.

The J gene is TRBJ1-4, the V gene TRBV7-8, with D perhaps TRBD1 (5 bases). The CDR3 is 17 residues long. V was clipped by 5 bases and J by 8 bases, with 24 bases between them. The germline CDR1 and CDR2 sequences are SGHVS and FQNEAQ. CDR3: CASSPGTHGAGREKLFF. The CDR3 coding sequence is TGTGCCAGCAGCCCCGGGACTCACGGGGCCGGTCGGGAAAAACTGTTTTTT.

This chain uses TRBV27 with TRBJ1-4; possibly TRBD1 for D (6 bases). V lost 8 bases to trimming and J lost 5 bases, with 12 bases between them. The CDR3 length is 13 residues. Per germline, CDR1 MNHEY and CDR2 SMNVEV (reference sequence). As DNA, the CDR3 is TGTGCCAGCGCCGACAGGCGCAATGAAAAACTGTTTTTT. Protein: CASADRRNEKLFF.

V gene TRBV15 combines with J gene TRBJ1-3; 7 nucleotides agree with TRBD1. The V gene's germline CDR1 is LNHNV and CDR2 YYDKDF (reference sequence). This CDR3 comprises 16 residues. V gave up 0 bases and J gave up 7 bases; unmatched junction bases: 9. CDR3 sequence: CATSRDRGRISNTIYF. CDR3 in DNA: TGTGCCACCAGCAGAGATAGGGGGCGAATAAGCAACACCATATATTTT.

CDR3 sequence: CASSLRAPGGLAGSSYNEQFF. For the CDR3, the DNA is TGTGCCAGCAGCTTAAGGGCGCCCGGGGGACTAGCGGGTAGCTCCTACAATGAGCAGTTCTTC. V is TRBV7-3 and J is TRBJ2-1; TRBD2 matches 12 bases. Germline V CDR1 and CDR2: SGHTA, FQGTGA. Trimming cost V 1 base and J 0 bases; bases outside gene matches: 13. The CDR3 length is 21 residues.

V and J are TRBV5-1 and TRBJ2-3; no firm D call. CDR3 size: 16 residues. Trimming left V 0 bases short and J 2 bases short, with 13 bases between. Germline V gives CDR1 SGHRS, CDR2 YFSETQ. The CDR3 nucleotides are TGCGCCAGCAGCTTGGCCCCAGGCATCCTCACAGATACGCAGTATTTT. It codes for CASSLAPGILTDTQYF.

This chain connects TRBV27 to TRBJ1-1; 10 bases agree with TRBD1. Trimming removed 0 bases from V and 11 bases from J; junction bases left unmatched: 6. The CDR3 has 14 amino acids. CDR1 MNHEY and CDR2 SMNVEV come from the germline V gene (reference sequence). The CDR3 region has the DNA TGTGCCAGCAGTTTATCGGGGGACAGGGGAGAGGCTTTCTTT. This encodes CASSLSGDRGEAFF.

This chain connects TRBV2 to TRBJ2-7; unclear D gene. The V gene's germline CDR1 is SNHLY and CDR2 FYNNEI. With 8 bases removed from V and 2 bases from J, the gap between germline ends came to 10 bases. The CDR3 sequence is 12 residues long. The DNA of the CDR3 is TGTGCCAGCGGAGCCTGGACCTACGAGCAGTACTTC. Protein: CASGAWTYEQYF.

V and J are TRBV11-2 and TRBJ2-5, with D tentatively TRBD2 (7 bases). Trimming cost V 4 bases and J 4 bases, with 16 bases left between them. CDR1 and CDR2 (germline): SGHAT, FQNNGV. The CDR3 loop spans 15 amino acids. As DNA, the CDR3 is TGTGCCAGCAGCTCCTCCGCGGGGGCCAGAGAGACCCAGTACTTC. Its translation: CASSSSAGARETQYF.

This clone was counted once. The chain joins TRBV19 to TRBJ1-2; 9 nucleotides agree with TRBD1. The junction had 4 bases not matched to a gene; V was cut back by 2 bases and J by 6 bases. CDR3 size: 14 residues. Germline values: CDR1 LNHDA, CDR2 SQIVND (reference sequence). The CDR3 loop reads CASSIPDRGHGYTF. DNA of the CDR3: TGTGCCAGTAGTATACCGGACAGGGGTCATGGCTACACCTTC.

CDR3 region: CASSEAEGVTEAFF. CDR3 DNA sequence: TGTGCCAGCAGTGAAGCTGAGGGGGTCACTGAAGCTTTCTTT. This rearrangement joins TRBV2 to TRBJ1-1; tentatively, D is TRBD1 (6 bases). From germline, CDR1 is SNHLY and CDR2 FYNNEI. With 0 bases removed from V and 4 bases from J, the gap between germline ends came to 9 bases. This CDR3 is 14 amino acids long.

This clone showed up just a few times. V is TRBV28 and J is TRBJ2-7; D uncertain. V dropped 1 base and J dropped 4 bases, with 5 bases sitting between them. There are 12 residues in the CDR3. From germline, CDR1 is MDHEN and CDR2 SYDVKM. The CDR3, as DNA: TGTGCCAGCAGTTTATACCAGTACGAGCAGTACTTC. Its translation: CASSLYQYEQYF.

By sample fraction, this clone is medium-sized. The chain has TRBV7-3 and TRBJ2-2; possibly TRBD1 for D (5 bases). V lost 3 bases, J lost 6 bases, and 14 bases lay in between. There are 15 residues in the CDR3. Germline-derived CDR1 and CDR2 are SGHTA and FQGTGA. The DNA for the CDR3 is TGTGCCAGCAGCTTGGTACTCGTAGGGGCCGGGGAGCTGTTTTTT. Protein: CASSLVLVGAGELFF.

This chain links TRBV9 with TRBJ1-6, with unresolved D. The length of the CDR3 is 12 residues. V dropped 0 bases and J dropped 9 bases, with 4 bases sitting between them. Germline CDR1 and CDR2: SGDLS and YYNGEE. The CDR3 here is CASSVGSSPLHF. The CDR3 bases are TGTGCCAGCAGCGTAGGGAGTTCACCCCTCCACTTT.

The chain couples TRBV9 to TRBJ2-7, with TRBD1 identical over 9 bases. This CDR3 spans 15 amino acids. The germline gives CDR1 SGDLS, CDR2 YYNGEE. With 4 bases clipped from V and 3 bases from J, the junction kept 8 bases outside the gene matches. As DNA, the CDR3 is TGTGCCAGCAGCCTAGCCGGGACAGGGATCTACGAGCAGTACTTC. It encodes CASSLAGTGIYEQYF. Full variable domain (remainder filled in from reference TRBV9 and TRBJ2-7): DSGVTQTPKHLITATGQRVTLRCSPRSGDLSVYWYQQSLDQGLQFLIQYYNGEERAKGNILERFSAQQFPDLHSELNLSSLELGDSALYFCASSLAGTGIYEQYFGPGTRLTVT.

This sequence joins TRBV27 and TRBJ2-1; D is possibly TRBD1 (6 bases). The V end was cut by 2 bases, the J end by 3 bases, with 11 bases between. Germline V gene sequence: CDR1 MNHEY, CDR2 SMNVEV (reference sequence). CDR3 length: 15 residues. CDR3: CASSLGGALYNEQFF. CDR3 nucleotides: TGTGCCAGCAGTTTAGGGGGCGCTCTCTACAATGAGCAGTTCTTC.

The CDR3 DNA follows: TGTGCCAGCAGTCAGGGATATCAGCCCCAGCATTTT. Its protein is CASSQGYQPQHF. The chain joins TRBV5-6 to TRBJ1-5; the D gene is possibly TRBD1 (5 bases). The CDR3 has 12 amino acids. Trimming left V 5 bases short and J 5 bases short, with 8 bases between. Germline V gives CDR1 SGHDT, CDR2 YYEEEE.

The CDR3 region is CASSPQTGRTNEKLFF. The CDR3 DNA sequence: TGTGCCAGCAGCCCACAGACAGGGAGGACTAATGAAAAACTGTTTTTT. This chain connects TRBV4-2 to TRBJ1-4, with 7 nucleotides matching TRBD1. From germline, CDR1 is LGHNA and CDR2 YNFKEQ. The CDR3 is 16 residues long. The V gene end was trimmed by 4 bases and the J gene end by 2 bases; junction bases not matched to a gene: 7.

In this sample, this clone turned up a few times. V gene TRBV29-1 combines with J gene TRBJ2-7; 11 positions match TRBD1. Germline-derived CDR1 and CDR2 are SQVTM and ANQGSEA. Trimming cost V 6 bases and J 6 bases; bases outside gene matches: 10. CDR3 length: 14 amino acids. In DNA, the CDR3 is TGCAGCGTAGACGACCGGACAGGGGGCAGCGAGCAGTACTTC. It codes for CSVDDRTGGSEQYF.

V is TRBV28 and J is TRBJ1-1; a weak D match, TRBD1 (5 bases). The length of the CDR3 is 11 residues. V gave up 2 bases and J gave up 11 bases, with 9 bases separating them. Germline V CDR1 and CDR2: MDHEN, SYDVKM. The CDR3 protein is CASSLPTAAFF. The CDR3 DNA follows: TGTGCCAGCAGTTTACCGACAGCGGCTTTCTTT. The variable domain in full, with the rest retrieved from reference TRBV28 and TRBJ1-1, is DVKVTQSSRYLVKRTGEKVFLECVQDMDHENMFWYRQDPGLGLRLIYFSYDVKMKEKGDIPEGYSVSREKKERFSLILESASTNQTSMYLCASSLPTAAFFGQGTRLTVV.

Here the CDR3 reads CASRGQVLTNEKLFF. For the CDR3, the DNA is TGTGCCAGCAGGGGACAGGTCCTAACTAATGAAAAACTGTTTTTT. The chain has TRBV2 and TRBJ1-4; the match to TRBD1 covers 8 bases. The CDR3 runs to 15 residues. Per germline, CDR1 SNHLY and CDR2 FYNNEI. V shed 6 bases, J shed 1 base, and the junction held 4 bases outside the gene matches.

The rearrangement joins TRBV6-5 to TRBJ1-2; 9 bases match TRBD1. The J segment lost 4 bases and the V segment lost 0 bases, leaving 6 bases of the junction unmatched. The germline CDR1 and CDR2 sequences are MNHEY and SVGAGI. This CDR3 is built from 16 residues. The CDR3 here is CASSYSGTGTLYGYTF. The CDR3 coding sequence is TGTGCCAGCAGTTACTCGGGGACAGGGACCCTCTATGGCTACACCTTC.